The clone carrying this TCR beta chain occurred a few times. Its specificity is not known. Study outcomes and limitations: Tumor-infiltrating Treg TCR alpha and beta sequences overlapped most with tumor naive CD4+ T cells, then blood naive. The TCR gene usage of tumor memory CD4+ T cells clustered together with blood and lymph node memory CD4+ cells and with lymph node naive CD4+ cells.

Purified naive CD4+ T cells were depleted of CD25+ Tregs. Constant-region reverse primers amplified full-length variable regions, followed by semi-nested Nested Universal Primer A PCR. TCRdb independently ran MiXCR on the 5' RACE reads; one entry per CDR3 protein. Among tens of thousands of distinct CDR3 sequences, 18% were seen once, and the ten largest hold around 2.8%. This TCR came from a female donor with breast cancer. The sample was naive CD4+ T cells sorted from a lymph node. The subset was: naive CD4+ T cells, CD4+CD45RA+CD25-.

DNA for the CDR3: TGTGCCAGCAGGTTGGGAAGAGGCAATGAGCAGTTCTTC. Translated, it gives CASRLGRGNEQFF. The chain uses TRBV28 and TRBJ2-1; D remains ambiguous. CDR1 MDHEN and CDR2 SYDVKM come from the germline V gene. With 6 bases removed from V and 6 bases from J, the gap between germline ends came to 12 bases. This CDR3 is built from 13 residues.